The clone carrying this T cell receptor beta chain was counted at least ten times. The antigen remains undetermined. The ends were cut back, 7 bases at V and 7 bases at J, with 16 bases in the middle. CDR3 length: 13 residues. Germline lookup yields CDR1 MDHEN and CDR2 SYDVKM. This sample was taken from a study of CD8 T cells in ankylosing spondylitis. Whole-study findings and limits: Reactive arthritis synovial fluid and blood were previously reported to contain some motif variants. Disease-linked clones reportedly showed significant enrichment in matched ankylosing spondylitis synovial fluid. What seemed typical of ankylosing spondylitis blood was a TCR beta motif built from roughly 8 highly homologous variants.

TCRdb ran MiXCR on the 5' RACE reads and lists one entry per CDR3 protein. The sample includes 670,000 or so distinct CDR3 sequences, 19% seen only once; the top ten take about a fifth. This clonotype originated in a male donor with ankylosing spondylitis. The sample consisted of blood, either unsorted or a sorted T cell fraction (not recorded which). The V and J genes are TRBV28 and TRBJ1-2, with a possible D match to TRBD1 (5 bases). The CDR3 here is CASTGTERGGYTF. CDR3 sequence (DNA): TGTGCCAGCACTGGGACGGAAAGGGGTGGCTACACCTTC.